This T cell receptor (beta chain) is from a study of cytomegalovirus exposure and HLA in healthy donors. Regarding this clone: Its target is not known. This same CDR3 is encoded by further DNA sequences in the sample.

Notes on the study in general: Rarity marked most TCR sequences, yet some public TCRs occurred in many donors. In all likelihood, a cluster of highly shared sequence variants was a sequencing artifact. Most of the TCR beta V segments (in an earlier analysis) were productive either about 87% or about 30% of the time.

The PCR employed 60 Vbeta primers together with 13 Jbeta primers. TCRdb's table, derived via immunoSEQ multiplex PCR, lists solely in-frame clones and lacks some. The data show 120,000 or so clones, with roughly a tenth seen just once and about 4.7% held by the top ten. The sample consisted of PBMCs. The sequence came from a woman aged 18-35 years in good health and CMV-seropositive.

This CDR3 reads CASSGTSGSYEQYF. The CDR3 DNA is TGTGCCAGCAGTGGGACTAGCGGGAGCTACGAGCAGTACTTC. The chain carries TRBV2 and TRBJ2-7; 13 nucleotides agree with TRBD2. V trimming: 4 bases; J trimming: 3 bases; junction bases outside the gene matches: 0. This CDR3 has 14 amino acids. The germline V gene has CDR1 SNHLY and CDR2 FYNNEI.